Described below is a single T cell receptor (beta chain) sequence and its context. Its specificity is unknown. The sample comes from a study of cytomegalovirus exposure and HLA in healthy donors. Study-level results: Across donors, presence/absence analyses took sequencing depth to be roughly uniform. After further analysis at a later stage, under 20,000 TCR beta sequences were associated with HLA alleles at 0.05 false discovery rate. A few chains linked to CMV were shown in vitro to be specific for CMV antigens.

PCR employed 60 Vbeta and 13 Jbeta primers. The assay was immunoSEQ multiplex PCR, and TCRdb's table has in-frame clones only and misses some. This table has some 150,000 clones, around four fifths appearing once. The CDR3 totals 14 residues. V shed 4 bases, J shed 11 bases, and the junction held 5 bases outside the gene matches. Germline V gives CDR1 SGHRS, CDR2 YFSETQ. Sequencing was performed on PBMCs. The TCR comes from a man in his fifties or sixties in good health and CMV-seropositive. The chain has TRBV5-1 and TRBJ2-1, with 14 bases aligning to TRBD2. The DNA for the CDR3 is TGCGCCAGCAGCGTAGGGACTAGCGGGGGCCAGCAGTTCTTC. Translated: CASSVGTSGGQQFF.